The subject of this entry is one TCR beta chain. The CDR3 is 13 amino acids. The germline gives CDR1 MNHEY, CDR2 SMNVEV (reference sequence). V dropped 3 bases and J dropped 2 bases, with 5 bases sitting between them. The sample is drawn from a study of CD4 and CD8 cells across lung adenocarcinoma regions. TCRdb re-derived calls from the PCR reads in MiXCR, one entry per CDR3 protein. Among about 16,000 distinct CDR3 sequences listed, approximately 47% were seen once. This TCR derives from a female donor with lung adenocarcinoma. The CD4 and CD8 labels of this study may be unreliable. Sequencing was done on a sample of CD8+ T cells from the center of a lung tumor. V and J are TRBV27 and TRBJ2-1; D is unresolved. The CDR3: CASSFRAYNEQFF. CDR3 in DNA: TGTGCCAGCAGTTTTAGGGCCTACAATGAGCAGTTCTTC.